This note documents a single T cell receptor (beta chain) sequence. What it binds is not known. The repertoire was sequenced with immunoSEQ multiplex PCR; TCRdb's copy has only in-frame clones and lacks some. The sample gives 110,000 or so clones, around 90% of which show up once; 2.5% to 3% is in the top ten. Described time point: after dendritic cell vaccination, including at tumor progression/relapse. Selection required adequate fresh-frozen tumor tissue plus more than two years' survival data. Isocitrate dehydrogenase mutation was absent in all glioblastoma patients. The sample comes from a study of glioma-infiltrating T cells after dendritic cell vaccination. Study background: Patients had newly diagnosed or recurrent glioblastoma and received dendritic cell vaccines. The study's findings and limits: Survival was not directly related to TCR clonality in these patients.

The sequenced sample was blood, obtained after dendritic cell vaccination. The clonotype comes from a human donor with glioblastoma.

The CDR3 here is CASSYDRVLYGYTF. The CDR3 coding sequence is TGCGCCAGCAGCTACGACAGGGTTCTCTATGGCTACACCTTC. The genes are TRBV5-1 and TRBJ1-2; 7 nucleotides line up with TRBD1. Germline trimming cut 3 bases from V and 4 bases from J; bases unmatched to any gene: 6. CDR3 length: 14 residues. CDR1 and CDR2 from the germline V gene are SGHRS and YFSETQ.